A selection of T cell receptor beta chains follows, all from one sample in a study of chemoradiotherapy in HPV16-positive cancers. The repertoire was sequenced with immunoSEQ multiplex PCR; TCRdb's copy has only in-frame clones and lacks some. The sample contains tens of thousands of clones, 90% to 95% of which appear only once. Sequences were derived from blood, sampled from a patient who underwent chemoradiotherapy. These receptor sequences come from a human donor with HPV-associated anogenital cancer. The CDR3 runs from the conserved cysteine through the conserved F or W. Each record gives: V gene, J gene, D gene, CDR3 protein. The D gene is left open where the match is weak.

TRBV6-1,TRBJ1-1,.,CASRQGPGGTEAFF
TRBV18,TRBJ2-2,.,CASSSGSVGRTGELFF
TRBV7-2,TRBJ2-5,.,CASSRPGVRQETQYF
TRBV10-1,TRBJ2-7,TRBD2,CASSSSGKYEQYF
TRBV5-1,TRBJ2-1,TRBD2,CASSSTDGTSGGLSSYNEQFF
TRBV6-1,TRBJ2-1,.,CASSEAARGNEQFF
TRBV4-3,TRBJ2-2,TRBD1,CASSQDRGTGLFF
TRBV28,TRBJ2-3,.,CASSDYRGAPDTQYF
TRBV4-1,TRBJ1-2,.,CASSQDPDPYGYTF
TRBV27,TRBJ2-7,TRBD1,CASSLFRGPLYEQYF
TRBV2,TRBJ1-1,.,CASTPQTPRTEAFF
TRBV27,TRBJ2-1,.,CASRQTGWVDEQFF
TRBV19,TRBJ2-6,.,CASSPEAGANVLTF
TRBV9,TRBJ2-3,.,CASSPRGTGTDTQYF
TRBV5-4,TRBJ1-1,TRBD1,CASSSGTGAAFF
TRBV18,TRBJ2-1,.,CASSPRSSGEQFF
TRBV5-1,TRBJ1-2,.,CASSLVDSPYGYTF
TRBV5-5,TRBJ2-5,.,CASSLGGDQETQYF
TRBV29-1,TRBJ2-2,.,CSVERGGSGGGELFF
TRBV7-2,TRBJ2-7,TRBD1,CASSRDSLTYEQYF
TRBV5-1,TRBJ2-7,TRBD1,CASSLGQGPYSYEQYF
TRBV5-1,TRBJ2-1,TRBD1,CASAAGTADNEQFF
TRBV18,TRBJ2-7,TRBD1,CASSSQRVTGDEQYF
TRBV5-4,TRBJ2-3,.,CASSLGLVIVDTQYF
TRBV7-9,TRBJ1-2,.,CASSPRRGIYGYTF
TRBV19,TRBJ1-5,.,CATSGFLNQPQHF
TRBV28,TRBJ1-1,.,CASRSGGGNTEAFF
TRBV7-2,TRBJ2-5,.,CASSFRRGLQETQYF
TRBV11-2,TRBJ2-1,.,CASSLGGESNEQFF
TRBV2,TRBJ2-5,.,CASRVLGTSDWETQYF
TRBV9,TRBJ1-3,.,CASSDPPINTIYF
TRBV5-1,TRBJ1-4,TRBD1,CASSSGQGEKLFF
TRBV7-2,TRBJ1-1,TRBD1,CASSYYRGDTEAFF
TRBV7-3,TRBJ1-2,.,CASSETAENYGYTF